Below, 27 T cell receptor beta chains from the same sample are listed, as sequenced in a study of tumor-infiltrating lymphocytes in primary liver carcinoma. Total RNA amounting to 450 to 500 ng was the source from which TCR beta cDNA was made with a constant-region primer. For TCR beta, libraries were produced by three nested multiplex PCR rounds using slightly modified ARM-PCR. The first two PCR rounds used TRBV1-TRBV30 forward primers with a C-beta reverse primer, around 10 cycles each. One entry per CDR3 protein results from TCRdb running MiXCR on the multiplex PCR reads. The repertoire holds 250,000 to 400,000 distinct CDR3 sequences, with 60% to 80% as singletons. Germline DNA was also extracted, with blood RNA taken from unsorted whole blood. Sequencing was carried out using peripheral blood. All receptors come from a man aged 35 to 55 with primary liver carcinoma and hepatitis B virus infection.

The chain couples TRBV11-2 to TRBJ2-7; 12 nucleotides align to TRBD2. Germline values: CDR1 SGHAT, CDR2 FQNNGV. The V segment lost 5 bases and the J segment 4 bases; nucleotides outside the gene matches: 18. This CDR3 comprises 19 residues. The chain's CDR3 is CASSPMRRTRGLAGYEQYF. The CDR3, as DNA: TGTGCCAGCAGCCCTATGAGGAGGACTAGAGGACTAGCGGGGTACGAGCAGTACTTC.

Concerning this clonotype: Its ends do not fully match the called genes, so a read error is possible. Here the CDR3 reads CASSPPHLSVEHFF. The CDR3 nucleotides are TGTGCCAGCAGTCCACCCCATCTGAGTGTTGAGCATTTCTTC. This chain joins TRBV12-3 or TRBV12-4 and TRBJ2-1; D not resolved. The CDR3 runs 14 residues.

This clonotype was picked up one time. The junction departs from germline at one end; a sequencing error may be responsible. V and J are TRBV5-1 and TRBJ2-7, with TRBD2 as a possible D gene (7 bases). The CDR3 runs 14 residues. Germline lookup yields CDR1 SGHRS and CDR2 YFSETQ. Here the CDR3 reads CVSGGGGSTYEQYF. The CDR3 nucleotides read TGCGTCAGCGGAGGGGGGGGATCAACTTACGAGCAGTACTTC.

About this clonotype: One junction end does not reproduce the germline sequence, and a read error may be involved. This chain connects TRBV11-1 to TRBJ2-4, with D possibly matching TRBD1 (5 bases). CDR1 is SGHAT and CDR2 is FQDESV in the germline V gene (reference sequence). The CDR3 totals 13 residues. The CDR3 loop reads CASSLGVINIQYF. CDR3 DNA sequence: TGTGCCAGTAGCTTAGGGGTGATAAACATTCAGTACTTC. Variable domain in full (rest from reference TRBV11-1 and TRBJ2-4): EAEVAQSPRYKITEKSQAVAFWCDPISGHATLYWYRQILGQGPELLVQFQDESVVDDSQLPKDRFSAERLKGVDSTLKIQPAELGDSAMYLCASSLGVINIQYFGAGTRLSVL.

This clonotype was recorded at least ten times. The chain employs TRBV29-1 and TRBJ2-1, with TRBD2 as a possible D gene (6 bases). The CDR3 loop spans 16 amino acids. The germline CDR1 and CDR2 sequences are SQVTM and ANQGSEA. Trimming cost V 0 bases and J 7 bases, with 19 bases left between them. In DNA form, the CDR3 reads TGCAGCGTTGAAGATCCGGACGGGAGTTCGGGAAATGAGCAGTTCTTC. Translated: CSVEDPDGSSGNEQFF.

The chain employs TRBV5-1 and TRBJ2-2; 8 bases fit TRBD1. Per germline, CDR1 SGHRS and CDR2 YFSETQ. The CDR3 has 15 amino acids. With 7 bases clipped from V and 6 bases from J, the junction kept 11 bases outside the gene matches. The CDR3 spells CASVDVKTGAGELFF. The CDR3 nucleotides are TGCGCCAGCGTGGACGTCAAGACAGGGGCCGGGGAGCTGTTTTTT.

The genes are TRBV13 and TRBJ2-2, with a possible D match to TRBD2 (6 bases). Looked up from germline, CDR1 is PRHDT and CDR2 is FYEKMQ (reference sequence). Trimming cost V 3 bases and J 0 bases, with 17 bases left between them. CDR3 length equals 18 residues. The chain's CDR3 is CASSFRGTGVANTGELFF. The CDR3 nucleotides read TGTGCCAGCAGCTTCCGAGGGACGGGGGTCGCGAACACCGGGGAGCTGTTTTTT. Complete variable domain (other parts from reference TRBV13 and TRBJ2-2): AAGVIQSPRHLIKEKRETATLKCYPIPRHDTVYWYQQGPGQDPQFLISFYEKMQSDKGSIPDRFSAQQFSDYHSELNMSSLELGDSALYFCASSFRGTGVANTGELFFGEGSRLTVL.

A word on this clonotype: This clone may be a read error of a much larger clone one base away. The V call is TRBV7-9, the J call TRBJ1-6; 9 nucleotides line up with TRBD1. Germline lookup yields CDR1 SEHNR and CDR2 FQNEAQ (reference sequence). V shed 7 bases and J 7 bases; nucleotides not matched to a gene: 11. CDR3 size: 16 residues. The CDR3 protein is CASTLRGGQGNSPLHF. The CDR3 DNA reads TGTGCCAGCACCCTCCGGGGTGGACAGGGGAATTCACCCCTCCACTTT. Variable domain in full (rest from reference TRBV7-9 and TRBJ1-6): DTGVSQNPRHKITKRGQNVTFRCDPISEHNRLYWYRQTLGQGPEFLTYFQNEAQLEKSRLLSDRFSAERPKGSFSTLEIQRTEQGDSAMYLCASTLRGGQGNSPLHFGNGTRLTVT.

Worth noting for this clonotype: The CDR3 end shows no conserved phenylalanine or tryptophan, and so a read error is likely. The limits of the CDR3 on the DNA are not certain, so only TCRdb's listed CDR3 is given. This chain uses TRBV7-9 with TRBJ2-3; TRBD1 is taken as the D call from the table, unchecked against the DNA. Germline CDR1 and CDR2: SEHNR and FQNEAQ (reference sequence). The CDR3 extends over 16 residues, inclusive of both ends. The CDR3 loop reads CASSRRPTAPTDTHYL.

A word on this clonotype: No conserved phenylalanine or tryptophan is present at the end of the CDR3, so a read error is the likely explanation. The chain links TRBV7-9 to TRBJ1-1, with 7 bases fitting TRBD1. V lost 2 bases, J lost 5 bases, and 5 bases stayed unmatched. The germline CDR1 and CDR2 sequences are SEHNR and FQNEAQ (reference sequence). The CDR3 has 14 amino acids. DNA for the CDR3: TGTGCCAGCAGCTTACAGGGGGGATCAACTGAAGCTTTCCTT. Its protein is CASSLQGGSTEAFL.

This clonotype has at least ten counts. V gene TRBV12-3 or TRBV12-4 combines with J gene TRBJ2-3, with D maybe TRBD2 (6 bases). The CDR3 has 15 amino acids. The V end lost 3 bases, the J end lost 0 bases, and 10 bases lay between the germline ends. The CDR3 here is CASSLSSGSTDTQYF. The CDR3 DNA reads TGTGCCAGCAGTTTGAGTAGCGGAAGCACAGATACGCAGTATTTT.

Worth noting for this clonotype: Possible read error: a much larger clone is one base away. This chain uses TRBV4-3 with TRBJ1-2; the D is unclear. The CDR3 extends over 16 amino acids. CDR1 and CDR2 (germline): LGHNA, YSLEER. This CDR3 reads CSSSQDLLRAQYGYTF. The CDR3 bases are TGCTCCAGCAGCCAAGATCTCCTGAGGGCTCAGTATGGCTACACCTTC.

A remark on this clonotype: A much larger clone sits a single nucleotide away, making a read error possible. This sequence joins TRBV4-2 and TRBJ2-3; D tentatively reads TRBD1 or TRBD2 (5 bases each). The V end lost 4 bases, the J end lost 5 bases, and 19 bases lay between the germline ends. This CDR3 comprises 16 residues. CDR1 is LGHNA and CDR2 is YNFKEQ in the germline V gene. In nucleotides, the CDR3 is TGTGCCAGCAGCCGAAGCGGAGCGGAAAGGGGAGATACGCAGTATTTT. Amino acids: CASSRSGAERGDTQYF.

With regard to this clonotype: The junction departs from germline at one end; a sequencing error may be responsible. The V gene is TRBV11-1, the J gene TRBJ2-5; D gene uncertain. The CDR3 has 11 residues. Germline V gene data show CDR1 as SGHAT and CDR2 as FQDESV (reference sequence). The CDR3 region is CVSSFRETQYF. The DNA for the CDR3 is TGTGTCAGCAGCTTCCGTGAGACCCAATACTTC.

Regarding this clonotype: This sequence may be a read error, since a much larger clone differs from it by one base. The V and J genes are TRBV6-2 or TRBV6-3 and TRBJ1-1; D ambiguous. CDR1 and CDR2 (germline): MNHEY, SVGEGT. This CDR3 has 14 residues. The CDR3 region has the DNA TGTGCCAGCAGTCCGAGGCAGATAAACACTGAATCTTTCTTT. Protein product: CASSPRQINTESFF.

This clonotype was detected many times. The V and J genes are TRBV6-6 and TRBJ2-2; D is unclear. From germline, CDR1 is MNHNY and CDR2 SVGAGI (reference sequence). V shed 6 bases and J shed 8 bases, with 13 bases lying between them. This CDR3 is built from 13 residues. The chain's CDR3 is CASSFTSEGELFF. The CDR3, as DNA: TGTGCCAGCAGCTTTACGTCCGAGGGGGAGCTGTTTTTT.

This clonotype was recorded only once. A read error is likely, as this CDR3 ends without the conserved phenylalanine or tryptophan. This chain joins TRBV6-5 and TRBJ2-3; 10 bases align to TRBD2. Germline assignment: CDR1 MNHEY and CDR2 SVGAGI. This CDR3 comprises 14 residues. V was clipped by 10 bases and J by 5 bases; unmatched bases: 9. CDR3 sequence reads: CATSDSGRVDTQYL. CDR3 coding DNA: TGTGCCACCTCGGACAGCGGGAGGGTAGATACGCAGTATTTA.

V gene TRBV6-5 combines with J gene TRBJ2-2; D not resolved. Trimming pared 2 bases from V and 4 bases from J, leaving 11 bases between. This CDR3 is 15 amino acids long. The V gene's germline CDR1 is MNHEY and CDR2 SVGAGI. The CDR3 region has the DNA TGTGCCAGCAGTTACGCAGTGGACGGCACCGGGGAGCTGTTTTTT. This codes for CASSYAVDGTGELFF.

The CDR3 is CASSPPGRGGSYEQYF. Here the CDR3 DNA reads TGCGCCAGCAGTCCCCCGGGACGGGGGGGATCCTACGAGCAGTACTTC. This rearrangement joins TRBV4-1 to TRBJ2-7; 8 nucleotides match TRBD2. Germline loops: CDR1 MGHRA, CDR2 YSYEKL. The CDR3 is 16 amino acids. V was pared by 6 bases and J by 1 base, with 11 bases of the junction left unmatched.

This clonotype was seen a single time. One base away lies a much larger clone, so this may be a sequencing read error. J is TRBJ1-1 and V is TRBV12-3 or TRBV12-4; no clear D. This CDR3 has 14 amino acids. V was shortened by 0 bases and J by 1 base, with 6 bases between the two germline ends. The CDR3: CASSLAHGNTEAFF. DNA for the CDR3: TGTGCCAGCAGTTTAGCTCACGGGAACACTGAAGCTTTCTTT.

A note on this clonotype: With a much larger clone just one base away, this may be a read error. V gene TRBV5-5 combines with J gene TRBJ2-6; D ambiguous. The CDR3 runs 17 residues. Per germline, CDR1 SGHKS and CDR2 YYEKEE (reference sequence). Trimming removed 0 bases from V and 0 bases from J, with 10 bases in between. The DNA of the CDR3 is TGTGCCAGCAGCTTGGGTCTGGGTACCTCTGGGGCCAACGTCCTGACTTTC. Encoded protein: CASSLGLGTSGANVLTF.

A note on this clonotype: This could be a read error, since a much larger clone is one nucleotide away. The CDR3 region has the DNA TGTGCCGCTAGGCGGGCCAACGTCCTGACTTTC. Translation gives CAARRANVLTF. The rearrangement links TRBV6-2 or TRBV6-3 to TRBJ2-6; D call uncertain. This CDR3 is 11 amino acids long. Per germline, CDR1 MNHEY and CDR2 SVGEGT. V was trimmed by 11 bases and J by 5 bases, leaving 7 bases between them.

On this clonotype itself: Compared with germline, one end of the junction differs, possibly owing to a read error. This rearrangement joins TRBV12-3 or TRBV12-4 to TRBJ2-2; TRBD1 aligns across 7 bases. The CDR3 has 14 amino acids. CDR3 nucleotide sequence: TGTGCCAGCAGTGCACCAGGGGGATCCGGGGAGCCGCTTTTT. This translates into CASSAPGGSGEPLF.

This clonotype came up many times. The chain joins TRBV6-2 or TRBV6-3 to TRBJ2-2; D is perhaps TRBD2 (5 bases). CDR1 and CDR2 from the germline V gene are MNHEY and SVGEGT. CDR3 size: 14 residues. The V end was cut by 2 bases, the J end by 5 bases, with 9 bases between. The CDR3 is CASSYTTGTGELFF. The CDR3 coding sequence is TGTGCCAGCAGTTACACGACGGGAACCGGGGAGCTGTTTTTT.

The J gene is TRBJ1-5, the V gene TRBV7-8, with 7 bases lining up with TRBD1. The CDR3 covers 15 residues. The trim removed 3 bases at V and 6 bases at J, leaving 8 bases unmatched. Germline CDR1 is SGHVS and CDR2 is FQNEAQ. CDR3 DNA: TGTGCCAGCAGCTTGTTCCGGGACAGCTCTCAGCCCCAGCATTTT. It is translated as CASSLFRDSSQPQHF. The variable domain in full, with the rest retrieved from reference TRBV7-8 and TRBJ1-5, is GAGVSQSPRYKVAKRGQDVALRCDPISGHVSLFWYQQALGQGPEFLTYFQNEAQLDKSGLPSDRFFAERPEGSVSTLKIQRTQQEDSAVYLCASSLFRDSSQPQHFGDGTRLSIL.

V gene TRBV29-1 combines with J gene TRBJ1-1; 8 nucleotides agree with TRBD1. The CDR3 loop spans 14 amino acids. The V gene's germline CDR1 is SQVTM and CDR2 ANQGSEA. The ends lost 8 bases at V and 3 bases at J; junction bases unmatched: 11. CDR3 loop: CSIGQGLGYTEAFF. CDR3 DNA: TGCAGCATAGGACAGGGATTGGGGTACACTGAAGCTTTCTTT. Full variable domain (missing parts from reference TRBV29-1 and TRBJ1-1): SAVISQKPSRDICQRGTSLTIQCQVDSQVTMMFWYRQQPGQSLTLIATANQGSEATYESGFVIDKFPISRPNLTFSTLTVSNMSPEDSSIYLCSIGQGLGYTEAFFGQGTRLTVV.

Turning to this clonotype: A junction end diverges from the germline sequence, so it may reflect a read error. J is TRBJ2-1 and V is TRBV11-1; D not certain. Germline loops: CDR1 SGHAT, CDR2 FQDESV (reference sequence). The CDR3 is 17 amino acids. CDR3 loop: CASSSNGMSRLFNGQFF. In DNA, the CDR3 is TGTGCCAGCAGCTCAAATGGGATGAGCAGGTTGTTTAATGGGCAGTTCTTC.